Below, 23 T cell receptor beta chains from the same sample are listed, as sequenced in a study of human thymus T cells. Measured with immunoSEQ multiplex PCR; TCRdb has only the in-frame clones, and not every one. The table records about 78,000 clones, around 96% of them present only once. Resections from corrective heart surgery supplied the thymus tissue. Sequencing input: thymus tissue. Source of these receptors: a boy less than two years old with a congenital heart defect but otherwise immunologically healthy.

The chain's CDR3 is CASSPRHGVPEGETQYF. CDR3 nucleotides: TGTGCCAGCAGTCCCCGTCACGGGGTTCCTGAAGGAGAGACCCAGTACTTC. The chain carries TRBV2 and TRBJ2-5, with D tentatively TRBD2 (5 bases). This CDR3 spans 17 amino acids. V was cut by 5 bases and J by 4 bases, with 23 bases left in between. Looked up from germline, CDR1 is SNHLY and CDR2 is FYNNEI.

The rearrangement links TRBV4-2 to TRBJ1-1, with D tentatively TRBD1 (5 bases). Germline loops: CDR1 LGHNA, CDR2 YNFKEQ. V dropped 2 bases and J dropped 10 bases, with 14 bases sitting between them. This CDR3 comprises 13 residues. This CDR3 is CASSQSRGGPAFF. The CDR3 coding sequence is TGTGCCAGCAGCCAATCCCGGGGCGGGCCAGCTTTCTTT.

This chain connects TRBV10-2 to TRBJ2-4, with a weak D call TRBD2 (7 bases). The CDR3 loop spans 16 amino acids. Germline CDR1 WSHSY, CDR2 SAAADI. The V gene lost 3 bases and the J gene lost 4 bases, with 16 bases spanning the gap. The DNA of the CDR3 is TGCGCCAGCAGTGACATCTCCGGGGGGCTGAAAAACATTCAGTACTTC. As protein: CASSDISGGLKNIQYF.

J is TRBJ2-1 and V is TRBV5-1; D remains unclear. The germline gives CDR1 SGHRS, CDR2 YFSETQ. This CDR3 has 15 amino acids. V dropped 0 bases and J dropped 3 bases, with 10 bases sitting between them. For the CDR3, the DNA is TGCGCCAGCAGCTTGGCTGGGCCGTTCTACAATGAGCAGTTCTTC. Protein: CASSLAGPFYNEQFF.

The V and J genes are TRBV5-6 and TRBJ2-3; D is undetermined. The CDR3 spans 17 residues. Germline V gene sequence: CDR1 SGHDT, CDR2 YYEEEE. V gave up 5 bases and J gave up 2 bases, with 21 bases separating them. CDR3: CASRFSHPGGNTDTQYF. DNA of the CDR3: TGTGCCAGCAGATTTTCACACCCGGGTGGGAACACAGATACGCAGTATTTT.

J is TRBJ2-3 and V is TRBV4-1; no clear D gene. This CDR3 has 17 residues. Germline CDR1 reads MGHRA; CDR2 reads YSYEKL. V gave up 3 bases and J gave up 0 bases, with 16 bases separating them. The CDR3 sequence: CASSHVGSTSSTDTQYF. For the CDR3, the DNA is TGCGCCAGCAGCCACGTGGGGTCCACCTCTAGCACAGATACGCAGTATTTT.

The chain is built from TRBV5-5 and TRBJ1-5; the D is unclear. Germline loops: CDR1 SGHKS, CDR2 YYEKEE (reference sequence). The CDR3 is 12 amino acids. The germline V and J ends were trimmed by 0 bases and 6 bases, with 4 bases remaining between them. Written as DNA, the CDR3 is TGTGCCAGCAGCTTGGTAGGTCAGCCCCAGCATTTT. Encoded protein: CASSLVGQPQHF. The whole variable domain, remainder taken from reference TRBV5-5 and TRBJ1-5, is DAGVTQSPTHLIKTRGQQVTLRCSPISGHKSVSWYQQVLGQGPQFIFQYYEKEERGRGNFPDRFSARQFPNYSSELNVNALLLGDSALYLCASSLVGQPQHFGDGTRLSIL.

The chain links TRBV7-9 to TRBJ1-3; a possible D gene is TRBD1 (5 bases). Germline V CDR1 and CDR2: SEHNR, FQNEAQ (reference sequence). The CDR3 is made up of 15 amino acids. The V gene lost 2 bases and the J gene lost 2 bases, with 10 bases spanning the gap. The CDR3 region has the DNA TGTGCCAGCAGCTTACACAGGAAACCTGGAAACACCATATATTTT. It specifies CASSLHRKPGNTIYF.

This clone has just one count. J is TRBJ2-1 and V is TRBV5-1, with TRBD1 matching 8 bases. CDR1 is SGHRS, CDR2 YFSETQ, per germline. CDR3 length: 15 residues. The junction had 5 bases not matched to a gene; V was cut back by 0 bases and J by 6 bases. In nucleotides, the CDR3 is TGCGCCAGCAGCTTGGGGACAGGGCATGCCAATGAGCAGTTCTTC. It specifies CASSLGTGHANEQFF.

The chain has TRBV6-5 and TRBJ2-3, with D perhaps TRBD1 (6 bases). Looked up from germline, CDR1 is MNHEY and CDR2 is SVGAGI. CDR3 length: 13 amino acids. V was pared by 5 bases and J by 3 bases, with 9 bases between. The CDR3, as DNA: TGTGCCAGCAGTGGAGGACAGACAGATACGCAGTATTTT. Translation: CASSGGQTDTQYF.

The chain joins TRBV5-1 to TRBJ2-3, with TRBD2 matching over 11 bases. Losses at the gene ends were 3 bases for V and 2 bases for J; bases not matched to a gene: 8. The CDR3 runs 17 residues. Germline-derived CDR1 and CDR2 are SGHRS and YFSETQ. Here the CDR3 reads CASSSGLAGFYTDTQYF. The CDR3 bases are TGCGCCAGCAGCTCTGGACTAGCGGGCTTCTACACAGATACGCAGTATTTT.

The chain is built from TRBV4-3 and TRBJ2-2; D possibly uses TRBD1 or TRBD2 (5 bases each). V shed 8 bases and J shed 5 bases, with 24 bases lying between them. Germline loops: CDR1 LGHNA, CDR2 YSLEER. The CDR3 spans 17 residues. Here the CDR3 reads CASSHKRDLAPTGELFF. The DNA of the CDR3 is TGCGCCAGCTCCCACAAACGGGACCTCGCTCCAACCGGGGAGCTGTTTTTT.

The chain carries TRBV25-1 and TRBJ2-5; TRBD2 is a possible D gene (6 bases). Trimming removed 4 bases at V and 4 bases at J, with 10 bases between. Germline CDR1 MGHDK, CDR2 SYGVNS. CDR3 length: 13 residues. The CDR3 reads CASSGSGGETQYF. The DNA of the CDR3 is TGTGCCAGCAGTGGTTCCGGGGGAGAGACCCAGTACTTC.

This clone has just one count. The rearrangement uses TRBV6-1 and TRBJ1-1; D is uncertain. Germline V gives CDR1 MNHNS, CDR2 SASEGT. The CDR3 is 15 amino acids. The V end lost 2 bases, the J end lost 6 bases, and 16 bases lay between the germline ends. The CDR3 reads CASSEIGSPGAEAFF. The CDR3 nucleotides read TGTGCCAGCAGTGAAATTGGCTCCCCCGGGGCTGAAGCTTTCTTT.

The V and J genes are TRBV5-1 and TRBJ2-2, with D uncertain. V shed 6 bases and J shed 1 base, with 10 bases lying between them. The CDR3 sequence is 14 residues long. CDR1 is SGHRS and CDR2 is YFSETQ in the germline V gene. This CDR3 reads CASTRTGNTGELFF. In nucleotides, the CDR3 is TGCGCCAGCACCAGAACGGGGAACACCGGGGAGCTGTTTTTT.

The J gene is TRBJ2-3, the V gene TRBV18; the match to TRBD1 covers 9 bases. Losses at the gene ends were 2 bases for V and 0 bases for J; bases not matched to a gene: 3. The CDR3 is made up of 16 amino acids. Per the germline V gene, CDR1 is KGHSH and CDR2 is LQKENI. The CDR3: CASSPYRGPSTDTQYF. CDR3 coding DNA: TGTGCCAGCTCACCATACAGGGGGCCGAGCACAGATACGCAGTATTTT.

The J gene is TRBJ2-1, the V gene TRBV9; 9 bases map to TRBD2. CDR3 length: 21 amino acids. The V and J ends lost 3 bases and 0 bases, in that order; junction bases with no gene match: 19. Germline V gene lookup returns CDR1 SGDLS and CDR2 YYNGEE. The CDR3 sequence is CASSERGGTSPKKSSYNEQFF. The CDR3 coding sequence is TGTGCCAGCAGCGAGAGGGGCGGGACTAGCCCTAAAAAGAGCTCCTACAATGAGCAGTTCTTC.

This sequence joins TRBV7-9 and TRBJ1-1, with D maybe TRBD1 (6 bases). Germline CDR1 is SEHNR and CDR2 is FQNEAQ (reference sequence). Trimming cost V 3 bases and J 3 bases, with 20 bases left between them. This CDR3 comprises 17 residues. The CDR3 nucleotides read TGTGCCAGCAGCTTGAGCCCCAGGGGCCGGGGTTACACTGAAGCTTTCTTT. It codes for CASSLSPRGRGYTEAFF.

V and J are TRBV6-1 and TRBJ1-3; possible D gene TRBD1, 6 bases. The V end was cut by 7 bases, the J end by 4 bases, with 17 bases between. This CDR3 has 15 residues. Germline CDR1 MNHNS, CDR2 SASEGT. The DNA of the CDR3 is TGTGCCAGCACCCCCTCCGGGGGGGCAGGAAACACCATATATTTT. The encoded protein is CASTPSGGAGNTIYF.

CDR3 sequence (DNA): TGTGCCAGCAGCCAAGAAGAAGCGGGGGGCCCCAACCAAGAGACCCAGTACTTC. It translates to CASSQEEAGGPNQETQYF. The genes are TRBV4-2 and TRBJ2-5; 9 nucleotides agree with TRBD2. Germline-derived CDR1 and CDR2 are LGHNA and YNFKEQ. Losses at the gene ends were 0 bases for V and 0 bases for J; bases not matched to a gene: 8. The CDR3 totals 18 residues.

The V call is TRBV5-1, the J call TRBJ2-1; 10 bases are a match to TRBD2. With 5 bases clipped from V and 6 bases from J, the junction kept 11 bases outside the gene matches. CDR3 length: 16 residues. The germline V gene encodes CDR1 SGHRS and CDR2 YFSETQ. CDR3 sequence reads: CASSPSGAGGGNEQFF. Written as DNA, the CDR3 is TGCGCCAGCAGTCCCTCCGGAGCGGGAGGGGGCAATGAGCAGTTCTTC.

This rearrangement joins TRBV28 to TRBJ1-5; 7 bases are a match to TRBD1. This CDR3 has 19 residues. Losses at the gene ends were 2 bases for V and 0 bases for J; bases not matched to a gene: 13. The V gene's germline CDR1 is MDHEN and CDR2 SYDVKM. CDR3 region: CASSLRGQAGVYSNQPQHF. The DNA of the CDR3 is TGTGCCAGCAGTTTACGTGGACAGGCTGGGGTTTATAGCAATCAGCCCCAGCATTTT.

The CDR3 loop is CASREMTGTYEQYF. In nucleotides, the CDR3 is TGTGCCAGCAGAGAAATGACAGGTACCTACGAGCAGTACTTC. This sequence joins TRBV27 and TRBJ2-7, with D tentatively TRBD1 (6 bases). Germline CDR1 is MNHEY and CDR2 is SMNVEV (reference sequence). This CDR3 has 14 amino acids. V lost 6 bases and J 2 bases, leaving 14 bases between the germline ends.